This entry features one T cell receptor beta chain sequence. What it recognizes is unknown. This sample stems from a study of OX40 agonist ivuxolimab in advanced cancers. On the study more broadly: Patients in the trial were receiving intravenous ivuxolimab every 2 weeks, at doses of 0.01 to 10 mg/kg. Past anti-PD-1, anti-PD-L1 or anti-CTLA-4 therapy was accepted, and 40% had received some.

Overall study results and limits: Both CD4+ and CD8+ T cell populations in blood had undergone clonal expansion by week 6 at 0.1 to 3.0 mg/kg. CD8+ T cells showed, on average, more clonal expansion than CD4+ cells.

Profiling relied on immunoSEQ multiplex PCR, and the TCRdb table lists in-frame clones only, not all of them. The table has some 33,000 clones, approximately 84% seen once. This specimen consisted of CD4+ or CD8+ T cells sorted from blood, obtained in a trial of the OX40 agonist ivuxolimab. The receptor was isolated from an adult with an advanced solid tumor such as melanoma, head and neck, liver or kidney cancer.

The CDR3 loop reads CATSRDRGALNTGELFF. The CDR3 DNA sequence: TGTGCCACCAGCAGAGATCGAGGGGCCCTGAACACCGGGGAGCTGTTTTTT. This rearrangement joins TRBV15 to TRBJ2-2; D may match TRBD1 or TRBD2 (5 bases each). V lost 0 bases and J lost 1, with 12 bases in between. Germline V gene data show CDR1 as LNHNV and CDR2 as YYDKDF (reference sequence). The CDR3 has 17 residues.